Following are 8 T cell receptor beta chains from one sample sequenced in a study of tumor-infiltrating lymphocytes in oesophageal squamous cell carcinoma. TCRdb fed the PCR reads into MiXCR, producing one record per CDR3 protein. The sample contains roughly 19,000 distinct CDR3 sequences, about 40% of which appear only once. The sequenced sample consisted of normal esophageal tissue next to the tumor. These receptors came from a male donor with esophageal squamous cell carcinoma.

This clonotype was detected only a few times. Given a much more abundant clone one base away, this may be a read error. V gene TRBV20-1 combines with J gene TRBJ2-3; TRBD1 matches 8 bases. TRBJ2-7 explains the end of the DNA better; the J call may be wrong. Looked up from germline, CDR1 is DFQATT and CDR2 is SNEGSKA (reference sequence). The CDR3 runs to 13 residues. CDR3: CSGQWTGYNEQYF. The CDR3 DNA follows: TGCAGTGGACAATGGACAGGGTATAATGAGCAGTACTTC.

J is TRBJ2-7 and V is TRBV7-9; D is unclear. The J call may not be correct, given that the DNA end is closer to TRBJ2-5. CDR3 length: 12 amino acids. CDR1 and CDR2 from the germline V gene are SEHNR and FQNEAQ (reference sequence). CDR3 sequence: CASSPQGETQYF. CDR3 DNA: TGTGCCAGCAGCCCACAAGGGGAGACCCAGTACTTC.

A few counts support this clonotype. A much larger clone is a single base away; this may be a read error. The V and J genes are TRBV6-1 and TRBJ2-1; the match to TRBD2 covers 7 bases. The J call could be wrong; TRBJ2-7 is a better fit for the DNA end. Germline values: CDR1 MNHNS, CDR2 SASEGT. The length of the CDR3 is 12 residues. The CDR3 protein is CASSRDYNEQYF. The CDR3 DNA sequence: TGTGCCAGCAGCCGGGACTACAATGAGCAGTACTTC.

This clonotype was counted ten times or more. V gene TRBV10-1 combines with J gene TRBJ2-3; TRBD2 agrees at 7 bases. Trimming cost V 4 bases and J 3 bases; bases outside gene matches: 7. This CDR3 is 15 amino acids long. Germline assignment: CDR1 WNHNN and CDR2 SYGVQD (reference sequence). Here the CDR3 reads CASSVGQGGTDTQYF. CDR3 DNA: TGCGCCAGCAGTGTCGGGCAGGGAGGGACAGATACGCAGTATTTT.

In its sample, this clonotype ranks as medium-sized. The chain carries TRBV7-9 and TRBJ2-5, with D possibly TRBD1 on 6 matching bases. Germline CDR1 and CDR2: SEHNR and FQNEAQ (reference sequence). V was shortened by 8 bases and J by 6 bases, with 19 bases between the two germline ends. The CDR3 contains 14 residues. This CDR3 is CASFSNRAGKTQYF. CDR3 DNA sequence: TGTGCCAGCTTTTCCAACAGGGCAGGGAAGACCCAGTACTTC.

This clonotype was observed many times. The chain uses TRBV6-1 and TRBJ2-5; 8 bases align to TRBD1. Per germline, CDR1 MNHNS and CDR2 SASEGT. V was clipped by 8 bases and J by 2 bases; unmatched bases: 7. The CDR3 extends over 14 amino acids. CDR3 sequence (DNA): TGTGCCAGCTTCAGGACAGGGAGACAAGAGACCCAGTACTTC. It specifies CASFRTGRQETQYF.

This clonotype was seen many times. V usage is TRBV6-1 and J usage is TRBJ1-1; no reliable D call. Germline V gives CDR1 MNHNS, CDR2 SASEGT. This CDR3 has 14 amino acids. V lost 7 bases and J lost 5, with 17 bases in between. CDR3 protein: CASIWAPSQTEAFF. CDR3 sequence (DNA): TGTGCCAGCATTTGGGCCCCCTCGCAGACTGAAGCTTTCTTT.

The rearrangement uses TRBV6-6 and TRBJ2-3; the D is unclear. The J call may be faulty, since TRBJ2-5 better matches the DNA end. CDR3 length: 12 amino acids. Germline V gene lookup returns CDR1 MNHNY and CDR2 SVGAGI (reference sequence). The CDR3 is CASDPEIGTQYF. The CDR3 nucleotides are TGTGCCAGCGACCCCGAAATAGGGACCCAGTACTTC.